The 30 T cell receptor beta chains in this list originate from one sample, sequenced in a study of monozygotic twins with inflammatory bowel disease. TCRdb reworked the 5' RACE reads into one entry per CDR3 protein, no DNA. The sample table includes some 440,000 distinct CDR3 sequences. The sample taken for sequencing was blood. These receptors came from a human donor with ulcerative colitis or Crohn's disease, or a healthy co-twin of an affected twin (not recorded which).

CDR3 in amino acids: CASSPPRSRITIVHGYTF. J is TRBJ1-2 and V is TRBV18; TCRdb designates TRBD1, a call that cannot be tested without DNA. CDR3 length: 18 amino acids. The germline V gene has CDR1 KGHSH and CDR2 LQKENI.

The V gene is TRBV6-5, the J gene TRBJ1-6; with no DNA, the TCRdb D assignment of TRBD1 cannot be verified. CDR3 length equals 12 residues. Per germline, CDR1 MNHEY and CDR2 SVGAGI. The CDR3 spells CASRRWDSPLHF.

This sequence joins TRBV18 and TRBJ1-1. Germline CDR1 reads KGHSH; CDR2 reads LQKENI. The length of the CDR3 is 16 residues. The CDR3 sequence is CASSPPGDYMNTEAFF.

The gene calls are TRBV29-1 and TRBJ1-2; there is no DNA to check the TCRdb D call of TRBD1. The V gene's germline CDR1 is SQVTM and CDR2 ANQGSEA. This CDR3 contains 12 residues. CDR3 loop: CSVLRGGHGYTF.

CDR3 loop: CSSSPTGTGNGYTF. The chain uses TRBV4-2 and TRBJ1-2; the D call from TCRdb, TRBD1, cannot be confirmed without DNA. The CDR3 totals 14 residues. Germline V gene data show CDR1 as LGHNA and CDR2 as YNFKEQ.

V gene TRBV6-5 combines with J gene TRBJ2-2; TCRdb indicates TRBD1, and absent DNA this call remains unverified. The germline CDR1 and CDR2 sequences are MNHEY and SVGAGI. The CDR3 sequence is 16 residues long. CDR3 amino acids: CASSSRDRVVTGELFF.

The chain uses TRBV5-1 and TRBJ1-3; TCRdb picks TRBD1, but there is no DNA to check that call. The CDR3 runs 16 residues. Germline V gene sequence: CDR1 SGHRS, CDR2 YFSETQ. CDR3 sequence reads: CASSSGTGATGNTIYF.

The V and J genes are TRBV12-3 or TRBV12-4 and TRBJ1-1. This CDR3 has 12 residues. The CDR3 sequence: CASSLTTAEAFF.

The chain has TRBV7-2 and TRBJ2-7; checking the TCRdb D call of TRBD2 is not possible without DNA. The CDR3 sequence is 14 residues long. Per germline, CDR1 SGHTA and CDR2 FQGNSA. The CDR3 loop is CASSLGLGAYEQYF.

The chain uses TRBV20-1 and TRBJ2-1; TCRdb calls TRBD2, which cannot be checked without DNA. Germline V gene sequence: CDR1 DFQATT, CDR2 SNEGSKA (reference sequence). The CDR3 runs to 13 residues. The CDR3 protein is CSAAGRTNNEQFF.

The V and J genes are TRBV7-2 and TRBJ2-7; the D gene TCRdb calls, TRBD1, cannot be checked with no DNA. Germline V gene lookup returns CDR1 SGHTA and CDR2 FQGNSA. The CDR3 covers 16 residues. The CDR3 protein is CASSLGAGLESYEQYF.

This CDR3 reads CASSYGGPYEKLFF. J is TRBJ1-4 and V is TRBV6-5; TCRdb selects TRBD1, and the lack of DNA leaves this call unchecked. Germline V gene sequence: CDR1 MNHEY, CDR2 SVGAGI. The CDR3 is 14 residues long.

The gene calls are TRBV10-3 and TRBJ2-7; checking the TCRdb D call of TRBD2 is not possible without DNA. This CDR3 comprises 14 residues. Germline V gene lookup returns CDR1 ENHRY and CDR2 SYGVKD. This chain's CDR3 is CAISTSGGTYEQYF.

This chain uses TRBV12-3 or TRBV12-4 with TRBJ1-2; TCRdb selects TRBD1, and the lack of DNA leaves this call unchecked. The CDR3 loop spans 13 amino acids. The CDR3 region is CASSLLGGYGYTF.

The V and J genes are TRBV6-1 and TRBJ2-5; the TCRdb call, TRBD2, lacks DNA for checking. From germline, CDR1 is MNHNS and CDR2 SASEGT. This CDR3 is built from 15 residues. CDR3 sequence reads: CASSPPGLAAETQYF.

The chain joins TRBV7-9 to TRBJ2-1; the TCRdb call, TRBD1, lacks DNA for checking. This CDR3 is 15 amino acids long. Germline loops: CDR1 SEHNR, CDR2 FQNEAQ (reference sequence). The CDR3 protein is CASSILTGAHNEQFF.

This chain links TRBV4-2 with TRBJ2-7. There are 12 residues in the CDR3. Germline CDR1 LGHNA, CDR2 YNFKEQ. The CDR3 loop reads CASSQDEAEQYF.

The chain employs TRBV7-3 and TRBJ2-3; TCRdb gives TRBD1 as the D gene, but with no DNA this cannot be confirmed. In germline, CDR1 is SGHTA, CDR2 FQGTGA. The CDR3 loop spans 17 amino acids. CDR3 protein: CASSLAGAGAATDTQYF.

CDR3 sequence reads: CASSYSGDTDTQYF. This chain links TRBV7-2 with TRBJ2-3. This CDR3 has 14 amino acids. The germline V gene has CDR1 SGHTA and CDR2 FQGNSA.

V usage is TRBV7-6 and J usage is TRBJ2-5. The CDR3 totals 14 residues. The germline V gene encodes CDR1 SGHVS and CDR2 FNYEAQ. CDR3 protein: CASSLGVLQETQYF. The full variable domain, in which reference TRBV7-6 and TRBJ2-5 provide the parts outside the CDR3, is GAGVSQSPRYKVTKRGQDVALRCDPISGHVSLYWYRQALGQGPEFLTYFNYEAQQDKSGLPNDRFSAERPEGSISTLTIQRTEQRDSAMYRCASSLGVLQETQYFGPGTRLLVL.

The genes are TRBV3-1 and TRBJ2-7. The CDR3 sequence is 14 residues long. Germline V gene lookup returns CDR1 LGHDT and CDR2 YNNKEL (reference sequence). The CDR3 here is CASSQDTASYEQYF.

The chain has TRBV7-9 and TRBJ2-6; TCRdb's D gene call, TRBD1, goes unchecked for lack of DNA. Germline V CDR1 and CDR2: SEHNR, FQNEAQ (reference sequence). The CDR3 extends over 16 amino acids. CDR3 protein: CASSLTGSTGANVLTF.

The rearrangement joins TRBV7-2 to TRBJ2-2. CDR3 length: 15 amino acids. Germline lookup yields CDR1 SGHTA and CDR2 FQGNSA. The CDR3 loop is CASSLVAGTTGELFF.

This rearrangement joins TRBV10-3 to TRBJ2-5; TCRdb gives TRBD2 as the D gene, but with no DNA this cannot be confirmed. The CDR3 is 15 residues long. Germline V gene sequence: CDR1 ENHRY, CDR2 SYGVKD. CDR3 sequence: CAISGGGRVEKTQYF.

The genes are TRBV7-9 and TRBJ1-2. The CDR3 consists of 12 residues. From germline, CDR1 is SEHNR and CDR2 FQNEAQ (reference sequence). The CDR3 sequence: CASASDNYGYTF.

This chain links TRBV12-3 or TRBV12-4 with TRBJ1-1; TCRdb reports TRBD1, a call that lacks DNA to check it against. The CDR3 covers 14 residues. CDR3 protein: CASSPGTGPNEAFF.

This chain links TRBV5-1 with TRBJ2-1; as DNA is missing, the TRBD1 call by TCRdb cannot be tested. CDR1 and CDR2 (germline): SGHRS, YFSETQ. The CDR3 has 15 residues. The CDR3 loop reads CASSLGGGSEEEQFF.

This chain uses TRBV5-1 with TRBJ1-1. From germline, CDR1 is SGHRS and CDR2 YFSETQ. This CDR3 is 13 amino acids long. Here the CDR3 reads CASSPSQVTEAFF.

V and J are TRBV29-1 and TRBJ2-1; no DNA is available, so the TRBD1 call from TCRdb remains unchecked. Germline V gene data show CDR1 as SQVTM and CDR2 as ANQGSEA. This CDR3 spans 14 amino acids. CDR3 protein: CSVERGPRYNEQFF.

The chain has TRBV5-6 and TRBJ2-1; TCRdb outputs TRBD1, but without DNA this stays unchecked. The CDR3 totals 15 residues. The germline CDR1 and CDR2 sequences are SGHDT and YYEEEE. The CDR3 region is CASSLRAGQMYEQFF.